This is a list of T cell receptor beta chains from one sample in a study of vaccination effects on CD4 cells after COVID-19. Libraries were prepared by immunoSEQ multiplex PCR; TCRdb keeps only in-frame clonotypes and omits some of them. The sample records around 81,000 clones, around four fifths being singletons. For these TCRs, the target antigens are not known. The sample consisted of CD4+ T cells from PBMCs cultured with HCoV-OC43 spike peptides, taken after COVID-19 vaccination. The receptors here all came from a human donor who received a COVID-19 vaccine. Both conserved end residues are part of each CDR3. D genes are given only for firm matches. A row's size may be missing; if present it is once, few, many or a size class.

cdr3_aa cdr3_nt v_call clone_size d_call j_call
CASSIGQISGANVLTF TGTGCCAGTAGTATAGGACAGATCTCTGGGGCCAACGTCCTGACTTTC TRBV19 few - TRBJ2-6
CASSQEAGKTQYF TGTGCCAGCAGCCAAGAGGCGGGAAAGACCCAGTACTTC TRBV11-3 - - TRBJ2-5
CASSDSAPGETQYF TGTGCCAGTAGTGACTCGGCCCCGGGAGAGACCCAGTACTTC TRBV19 - - TRBJ2-5
CASSSPSGQTYNSPLHF TGCGCCAGCAGCTCCCCCTCGGGACAGACCTATAATTCACCCCTCCACTTT TRBV5-1 many TRBD1 TRBJ1-6
CAISGGRLDGYTF TGTGCCATCAGTGGGGGACGTTTGGATGGCTACACCTTC TRBV10-3 - - TRBJ1-2
CASSLGGNPNYGYTF TGTGCCAGCAGCTTGGGAGGAAACCCTAACTATGGCTACACCTTC TRBV5-8 - - TRBJ1-2
CASSKQNQPQHF TGTGCCAGCAGTAAACAAAATCAGCCCCAGCATTTT TRBV6-6 once - TRBJ1-5
CASGVDGNQPQHF TGTGCCAGCGGAGTAGACGGCAATCAGCCCCAGCATTTT TRBV2 - - TRBJ1-5
CAAGGQSSNQPQHF TGTGCCGCGGGGGGACAGTCTAGCAATCAGCCCCAGCATTTT TRBV24-1 - TRBD1 TRBJ1-5
CASTVLGTNEKLFF TGTGCCAGCACTGTTCTGGGGACTAATGAAAAACTGTTTTTT TRBV2 - - TRBJ1-4
CASSSPGTDTQYF TGTGCCAGCAGCTCCCCGGGCACAGATACGCAGTATTTT TRBV7-3 - - TRBJ2-3